This TCR beta chain was documented in a study of cytomegalovirus exposure and HLA in healthy donors. A single count supports this clone. Primers included in the PCR were 60 Vbeta and 13 Jbeta primers. Some clones are missing from TCRdb's copy, which holds only in-frame ones; the method was immunoSEQ multiplex PCR. Here the sample spans 150,000 to 190,000 clones, 82% being singletons. V shed 7 bases, J shed 4 bases, and the junction held 7 bases outside the gene matches. The CDR3 contains 15 residues. Germline-derived CDR1 and CDR2 are LNHDA and SQIVND (reference sequence). The sequence was collected from a woman in her fifties or sixties in good health and CMV-seropositive. Sequences were obtained from PBMCs. The chain uses TRBV19 and TRBJ2-2; 9 positions match TRBD1. The CDR3 coding sequence is TGTGCCAGTACGACGGGACAGGGAGGCACCGGGGAGCTGTTTTTT. Its translation: CASTTGQGGTGELFF.